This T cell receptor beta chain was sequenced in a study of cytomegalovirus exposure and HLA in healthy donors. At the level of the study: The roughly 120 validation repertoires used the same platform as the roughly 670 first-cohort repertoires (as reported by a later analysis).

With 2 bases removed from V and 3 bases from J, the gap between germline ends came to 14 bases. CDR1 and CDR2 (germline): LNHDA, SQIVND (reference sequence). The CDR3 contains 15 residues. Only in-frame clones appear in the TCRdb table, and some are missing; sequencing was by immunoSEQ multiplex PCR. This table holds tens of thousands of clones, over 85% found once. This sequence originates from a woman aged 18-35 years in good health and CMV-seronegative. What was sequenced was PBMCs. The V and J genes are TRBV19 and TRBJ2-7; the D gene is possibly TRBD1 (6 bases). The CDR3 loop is CASSISGQRIYEQYF. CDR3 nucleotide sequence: TGTGCCAGTAGTATAAGTGGACAGCGAATCTACGAGCAGTACTTC.